This TCR beta chain derives from a study of blood T cell repertoires in COVID-19. Study background: The origin of the acute and convalescent COVID-19 samples was the United States, Italy and Spain. T cells, B-cell-depleted T cells, or PBMCs supplied cDNA or gDNA.

Authors' analysis steps: Estimates of nucleated cell counts were drawn from the amplification of reference gene primers. Assay used: immunoSEQ multiplex PCR; TCRdb lists only in-frame clones, some missing. Clone size and V and J calls were adopted from that table, with D and trimming inferred from the DNA. The sample consists of 85,000 to 90,000 clones, 75% to 90% of them appearing once. The CDR3 extends over 14 amino acids. V was pared by 4 bases and J by 5 bases, with 4 bases of the junction left unmatched. The germline CDR1 and CDR2 sequences are SGHRS and YFSETQ. The receptor comes from a woman of 80 years or more with active or convalescent COVID-19. The sample consisted of peripheral blood. The V and J genes are TRBV5-1 and TRBJ2-2, with 8 bases that match TRBD2. As DNA, the CDR3 is TGCGCCAGCAGCCTGGGACTAGGGACCGGGGAGCTGTTTTTT. It codes for CASSLGLGTGELFF.